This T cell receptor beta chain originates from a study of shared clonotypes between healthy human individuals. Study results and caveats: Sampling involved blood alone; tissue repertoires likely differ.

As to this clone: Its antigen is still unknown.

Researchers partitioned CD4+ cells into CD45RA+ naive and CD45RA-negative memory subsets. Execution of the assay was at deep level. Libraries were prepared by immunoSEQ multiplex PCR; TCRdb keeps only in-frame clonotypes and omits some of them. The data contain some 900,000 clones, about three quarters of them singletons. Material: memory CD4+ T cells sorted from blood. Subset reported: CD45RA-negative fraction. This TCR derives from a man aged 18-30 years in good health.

Here the CDR3 reads CASSLDGQGAWNEQFF. The CDR3 nucleotides are TGTGCCAGCAGCTTAGATGGACAGGGGGCATGGAATGAGCAGTTCTTC. The chain is built from TRBV11-3 and TRBJ2-1, with 11 bases aligning to TRBD1. Per germline, CDR1 SGHNT and CDR2 YENEEA. V was pared by 0 bases and J by 7 bases, with 5 bases of the junction left unmatched. This CDR3 contains 16 residues.